These 22 T cell receptor beta chains share one sample of origin, sequenced in a study of cytomegalovirus exposure and HLA in healthy donors. The PCR ran on 60 Vbeta and 13 Jbeta primers. The data were produced by immunoSEQ multiplex PCR, yet TCRdb's version contains in-frame clones alone and is incomplete. This sample has 200,000 to 250,000 clones; more than 65% occur once, and the top ten carry roughly 0.6%. What was sequenced was PBMCs. The receptors stem from a man between 18 and 29 years old in good health and CMV-seronegative.

V gene TRBV28 combines with J gene TRBJ1-2; D is uncertain. V lost 5 bases and J 5 bases, leaving 3 bases between the germline ends. The V gene's germline CDR1 is MDHEN and CDR2 SYDVKM. This CDR3 comprises 10 residues. CDR3 bases: TGTGCCAGCAGTCATTATGGCTACACCTTC. It is translated as CASSHYGYTF.

This chain links TRBV6-1 with TRBJ1-1; maybe TRBD1 (6 bases). V lost 3 bases and J 0 bases, leaving 14 bases between the germline ends. The CDR3 runs to 16 residues. Germline loops: CDR1 MNHNS, CDR2 SASEGT. CDR3 amino acids: CASSEDQGRMNTEAFF. The CDR3 DNA reads as TGTGCCAGCAGTGAGGATCAGGGGCGAATGAACACTGAAGCTTTCTTT.

DNA of the CDR3: TGTGCCAGCAGCGTAGCTAGCGGGGGAGAGCAGTTCTTC. Translation gives CASSVASGGEQFF. This sequence joins TRBV9 and TRBJ2-1; TRBD2 aligns across 10 bases. With V trimmed by 0 bases and J by 10 bases, 1 base remained unmatched. Germline CDR1 SGDLS, CDR2 YYNGEE. The CDR3 covers 13 residues.

The V gene is TRBV28, the J gene TRBJ1-1; D remains unclear. The CDR3 extends over 13 amino acids. Trimming stripped 6 bases from V and 4 bases from J, with 12 bases between. In germline, CDR1 is MDHEN, CDR2 SYDVKM. CDR3 amino acids: CASRSQVGTEAFF. The CDR3 nucleotides read TGTGCCAGCAGATCCCAGGTCGGCACTGAAGCTTTCTTT. Based on the CDR3 plus reference TRBV28 and TRBJ1-1, the full variable domain is DVKVTQSSRYLVKRTGEKVFLECVQDMDHENMFWYRQDPGLGLRLIYFSYDVKMKEKGDIPEGYSVSREKKERFSLILESASTNQTSMYLCASRSQVGTEAFFGQGTRLTVV.

This clone was detected a few times. The chain combines TRBV7-3 with TRBJ1-2; 10 bases align to TRBD1. This CDR3 region has 13 residues. CDR1 is SGHTA, CDR2 FQGTGA, per germline. Trimming removed 5 bases from V and 13 bases from J; junction bases left unmatched: 10. The CDR3 protein is CASSARDRGPLTF. DNA for the CDR3: TGTGCCAGCAGCGCACGGGACAGGGGCCCGCTCACCTTC.

This clone showed up just once. The chain is built from TRBV27 and TRBJ2-4; 11 positions agree with TRBD2. Germline trimming cut 2 bases from V and 9 bases from J; bases unmatched to any gene: 6. The CDR3 runs 15 residues. The germline V gene has CDR1 MNHEY and CDR2 SMNVEV (reference sequence). The chain's CDR3 is CASSLRLAGGGIQYF. For the CDR3, the DNA is TGTGCCAGCAGTTTACGCCTAGCGGGAGGAGGCATTCAGTACTTC.

The rearrangement joins TRBV18 to TRBJ2-5; 8 nucleotides align to TRBD2. CDR3 length: 15 residues. V was clipped by 4 bases and J by 5 bases; unmatched bases: 9. In germline, CDR1 is KGHSH, CDR2 LQKENI. Here the CDR3 reads CASSLTSGGGETQYF. Here the CDR3 DNA reads TGTGCCAGCTCACTGACCAGCGGGGGAGGGGAGACCCAGTACTTC.

The chain has TRBV10-3 and TRBJ2-1; 11 bases match TRBD2. Germline loops: CDR1 ENHRY, CDR2 SYGVKD. The CDR3 is made up of 15 amino acids. After removal of 0 bases from V and 6 bases from J, the junction contained 1 base not matched to a gene. The chain's CDR3 is CAISESSGRANEQFF. The CDR3 DNA is TGTGCCATCAGTGAGTCTAGCGGGAGGGCCAATGAGCAGTTCTTC.

This clone is a singleton in its sample. This chain connects TRBV6-1 to TRBJ2-4; no clear D. V was trimmed by 2 bases and J by 2 bases, leaving 7 bases between them. CDR1 is MNHNS and CDR2 is SASEGT in the germline V gene. CDR3 length: 14 residues. CDR3 sequence reads: CASSETGTKNIQYF. The DNA of the CDR3 is TGTGCCAGCAGTGAAACGGGTACCAAAAACATTCAGTACTTC.

The chain joins TRBV5-4 to TRBJ2-7; TRBD2 matches 7 bases. V gave up 0 bases and J gave up 5 bases; unmatched junction bases: 8. The CDR3 has 15 amino acids. CDR1 is SGHNT and CDR2 is YYREEE in the germline V gene (reference sequence). The CDR3, as DNA: TGTGCCAGCAGCTTGGTTGGAGGGAGGGTCGACGAGCAGTACTTC. Its translation: CASSLVGGRVDEQYF.

The sample holds one count of this clone. The gene calls are TRBV7-3 and TRBJ2-7; possible D gene TRBD2, 6 bases. V was cut by 5 bases and J by 2 bases, with 13 bases left in between. CDR1 is SGHTA, CDR2 FQGTGA, per germline. The CDR3 contains 14 residues. This chain's CDR3 is CASSPLEGTYEQYF. CDR3 DNA sequence: TGTGCCAGCAGCCCTCTGGAGGGGACCTACGAGCAGTACTTC.

The CDR3 DNA sequence: TGTGCCAGCAGCCCGGAACTGTGGGGCGATGAGCAGTTCTTC. Translated: CASSPELWGDEQFF. The chain combines TRBV7-3 with TRBJ2-1, with D perhaps TRBD1 (5 bases). CDR1 and CDR2 (germline): SGHTA, FQGTGA. The CDR3 is made up of 14 amino acids. V shed 5 bases and J shed 8 bases, with 16 bases lying between them.

Worth noting for this clone: The identical CDR3 is also encoded by other nucleotide sequences in the sample. This chain joins TRBV28 and TRBJ2-3; D gene ambiguous. V was trimmed by 3 bases and J by 5 bases, leaving 3 bases between them. CDR3 size: 11 residues. The germline V gene encodes CDR1 MDHEN and CDR2 SYDVKM. The CDR3: CASSFRDTQYF. The CDR3 region has the DNA TGTGCCAGCAGTTTTAGAGATACGCAGTATTTT.

This chain links TRBV27 with TRBJ2-5; D is possibly TRBD2 (5 bases). In germline, CDR1 is MNHEY, CDR2 SMNVEV (reference sequence). The CDR3 has 12 residues. V lost 5 bases to trimming and J lost 7 bases, with 11 bases between them. CDR3 DNA sequence: TGTGCCAGCAGTGAAGGAGGCGGGACCCAGTACTTC. This gives the protein CASSEGGGTQYF.

The rearrangement links TRBV20-1 to TRBJ1-2; perhaps TRBD1 as D (6 bases). This CDR3 region has 11 residues. Germline assignment: CDR1 DFQATT and CDR2 SNEGSKA (reference sequence). V lost 6 bases to trimming and J lost 5 bases, with 10 bases between them. The CDR3 DNA follows: TGCAGTGCGAGGACAGCATATGGCTACACCTTC. This codes for CSARTAYGYTF.

The V call is TRBV19, the J call TRBJ1-5; possible D gene TRBD1, 6 bases. The V gene lost 7 bases and the J gene lost 3 bases, with 10 bases spanning the gap. The CDR3 consists of 13 residues. Germline values: CDR1 LNHDA, CDR2 SQIVND (reference sequence). The CDR3 nucleotides are TGTGCCAGTAAGACAGGTAACAATCAGCCCCAGCATTTT. It is translated as CASKTGNNQPQHF. Together with reference TRBV19 and TRBJ1-5, the CDR3 gives the full variable domain: DGGITQSPKYLFRKEGQNVTLSCEQNLNHDAMYWYRQDPGQGLRLIYYSQIVNDFQKGDIAEGYSVSREKKESFPLTVTSAQKNPTAFYLCASKTGNNQPQHFGDGTRLSIL.

The chain couples TRBV6-5 to TRBJ2-2; TRBD2 might be the D (5 bases). Germline V CDR1 and CDR2: MNHEY, SVGAGI. CDR3 size: 13 residues. V was pared by 7 bases and J by 7 bases, with 13 bases between. The CDR3 loop reads CASTDSSDGELFF. The CDR3 nucleotides are TGTGCCAGCACCGATAGTAGCGACGGGGAGCTGTTTTTT.

This clone was detected only once. The V and J genes are TRBV19 and TRBJ1-2; D may be TRBD1 (5 bases). Trimming stripped 0 bases from V and 8 bases from J, with 16 bases between. Germline values: CDR1 LNHDA, CDR2 SQIVND (reference sequence). CDR3 length: 15 amino acids. The CDR3 region is CASSIDTGRVLGYTF. As DNA, the CDR3 is TGTGCCAGTAGTATAGATACTGGCAGGGTATTGGGCTACACCTTC. Based on the CDR3 plus reference TRBV19 and TRBJ1-2, the full variable domain is DGGITQSPKYLFRKEGQNVTLSCEQNLNHDAMYWYRQDPGQGLRLIYYSQIVNDFQKGDIAEGYSVSREKKESFPLTVTSAQKNPTAFYLCASSIDTGRVLGYTFGSGTRLTVV.

The chain carries TRBV30 and TRBJ1-5; D may be TRBD1 (5 bases). Germline V gene data show CDR1 as GTSNPN and CDR2 as SVGIG (reference sequence). V lost 6 bases, J lost 0 bases, and 12 bases lay in between. The CDR3 sequence is 14 residues long. CDR3: CACPDGHSNQPQHF. CDR3 nucleotides: TGTGCCTGCCCGGACGGACATAGCAATCAGCCCCAGCATTTT.

This clone was observed a handful of times. The CDR3 protein is CASSGGTSGNYEQYF. Written as DNA, the CDR3 is TGTGCCAGCAGTGGCGGGACTAGCGGGAACTACGAGCAGTACTTC. The genes are TRBV6-1 and TRBJ2-7; 13 nucleotides align to TRBD2. The CDR3 extends over 15 amino acids. CDR1 is MNHNS, CDR2 SASEGT, per germline. Germline trimming cut 4 bases from V and 3 bases from J; bases unmatched to any gene: 3.

This chain joins TRBV7-8 and TRBJ1-2, with TRBD1 identical over 9 bases. This CDR3 is built from 13 residues. The V segment lost 3 bases and the J segment 7 bases; nucleotides outside the gene matches: 3. Per the germline V gene, CDR1 is SGHVS and CDR2 is FQNEAQ. Written as DNA, the CDR3 is TGTGCCAGCAGCTTGGACAGGGGAGGTGGCTACACCTTC. Translation gives CASSLDRGGGYTF.

This clone was detected once. The rearrangement joins TRBV5-1 to TRBJ2-3; weak D call: TRBD2 (6 bases). Between the trimmed V and J ends, which lost 4 bases and 3 bases, there was a span of 21 bases. Germline CDR1 and CDR2: SGHRS and YFSETQ. This CDR3 comprises 17 residues. This CDR3 is CASSTGPLGRRTDTQYF. CDR3 nucleotide sequence: TGCGCCAGCAGCACGGGCCCGCTTGGGAGGAGGACAGATACGCAGTATTTT.